The rows below give T cell receptor beta chains drawn from one sample of a study of T-cell memory formation after mild COVID-19. Via MiXCR, TCRdb re-called the 5' RACE reads, giving one row per CDR3 protein. The sample lists some 310,000 distinct CDR3 sequences; roughly 20% were seen once. The sequenced material came from PBMCs or a T cell subset sorted from them (not recorded which). All receptors come from a young man who had mild COVID-19 (a few samples of this study predate the infection). Cell type and time point are not known. The CDR3 runs from the conserved cysteine through the conserved F or W.

V gene	J gene	CDR3 protein
TRBV7-8	TRBJ1-2	CASSLWQGASYGYTF
TRBV20-1	TRBJ1-2	CSAPYPGQGTHGYTF
TRBV7-6	TRBJ2-3	CASSLDLEDTQYF
TRBV5-1	TRBJ1-5	CASSLYGDNQPQHF
TRBV3-1	TRBJ2-7	CASSRGTPSYEQYF
TRBV27	TRBJ1-5	CASSFGGINQPQHF
TRBV4-1	TRBJ1-5	CASSSNSDSNQPQHF
TRBV20-1	TRBJ2-1	CSAISSGGAYPNEQFF
TRBV5-1	TRBJ2-3	CASSVGQITDTQYF
TRBV19	TRBJ2-3	CASSRYSTSLGTQYF
TRBV18	TRBJ1-1	CASSPPGQGLAFF
TRBV6-2/TRBV6-3	TRBJ1-1	CASLDAGSTEAFF
TRBV28	TRBJ1-4	CASSLNRGGEKLFF
TRBV20-1	TRBJ2-4	CSVEQGSSRLQYF
TRBV28	TRBJ2-1	CASSTPGREQFF
TRBV12-3/TRBV12-4	TRBJ2-7	CASSPTGTRGYEQYF
TRBV5-1	TRBJ2-2	CASSIQGPNTGELFF
TRBV7-3	TRBJ1-1	CASSPRQVGTNTEAFF
TRBV20-1	TRBJ1-6	CSARVGGSVDSPLHF
TRBV7-9	TRBJ1-4	CASSLVYEKLFF
TRBV20-1	TRBJ2-5	CSAAGIGETQYF
TRBV12-3/TRBV12-4	TRBJ1-5	CASSFGRGSNQPQHF
TRBV10-1	TRBJ2-7	CANRSSSGPSYEQYF
TRBV20-1	TRBJ2-5	CSVGSPQRGSRGTQYF
TRBV12-3/TRBV12-4	TRBJ1-1	CASSLYRALTEAFF
TRBV27	TRBJ2-3	CASSTYSLSTDTQYF
TRBV15	TRBJ2-3	CATSGDGSPEDTQYF
TRBV7-2	TRBJ1-6	CASSSGTGQGSPLHF